A selection of T cell receptor beta chains follows, all from one sample in a study of CDR3 diversity in severe acne. TCRdb fed the PCR reads into MiXCR, producing one record per CDR3 protein. This table holds approximately 90,000 distinct CDR3 sequences, around 47% found once. The sample comprised blood. These receptor sequences come from a male donor with severe acne vulgaris. Both conserved end residues are trimmed from each CDR3.

V gene: TRBV7-3; CDR3 protein: ASSLIGTSADTQY
V gene: TRBV20-1; CDR3 protein: SATSPPVGFFGQGTIY
V gene: TRBV25-1; CDR3 protein: ASRAWTGGLDEQY
V gene: TRBV19; CDR3 protein: ASSTTNFYAQNNQPQH
V gene: TRBV7-9; CDR3 protein: ASRTTSARNNEQF
V gene: TRBV20-1; CDR3 protein: SARGPTGTDSQETQY
V gene: TRBV29-1; CDR3 protein: SVDRDVAEAF
V gene: TRBV20-1; CDR3 protein: SARVGGEVVDTQY
V gene: TRBV7-8; CDR3 protein: ASSLDASLYNEQF
V gene: TRBV29-1; CDR3 protein: SVGQGGYEQY
V gene: TRBV6-1; CDR3 protein: ASTGPYGYT
V gene: TRBV24-1; CDR3 protein: ATSAPTSGSFDEQF
V gene: TRBV24-1; CDR3 protein: ATSDFRGRYT
V gene: TRBV13; CDR3 protein: ASSRVGVTGELF
V gene: TRBV6-5; CDR3 protein: ASSPLEVLWNNEQF
V gene: TRBV6-2/TRBV6-3; CDR3 protein: ASSWGSPHTGELF
V gene: TRBV24-1; CDR3 protein: ATSDLTSGSSYNEQF
V gene: TRBV7-8; CDR3 protein: ASSRDIGREKLF
V gene: TRBV7-9; CDR3 protein: ASSKGTVSNQPQH
V gene: TRBV20-1; CDR3 protein: SAATPSYNEQF
V gene: TRBV9; CDR3 protein: ASSVEASGNTIY
V gene: TRBV20-1; CDR3 protein: SARPTEQETQY
V gene: TRBV4-1; CDR3 protein: ASSQGGGRYEETQY
V gene: TRBV4-1; CDR3 protein: ASSQEDRTSGSHEQY
V gene: TRBV6-4; CDR3 protein: ASSEGTGGVDTQY
V gene: TRBV29-1; CDR3 protein: SVVGGALAGESTDTQY
V gene: TRBV20-1; CDR3 protein: SARETGMRSGANVLT
V gene: TRBV7-3; CDR3 protein: ASSLNGIGETQY
V gene: TRBV7-2; CDR3 protein: ASSGTFAHRELF
V gene: TRBV9; CDR3 protein: ASRFPGLGETQY
V gene: TRBV15; CDR3 protein: ATSRKPGHSSYEQY
V gene: TRBV15; CDR3 protein: ATSRQGTTNEKLF
V gene: TRBV5-8; CDR3 protein: ASSLGVLAGVYT
V gene: TRBV28; CDR3 protein: ASREGHYNQPQH
V gene: TRBV20-1; CDR3 protein: SARALAGKDTQY
V gene: TRBV15; CDR3 protein: ATSKGLLNTEAF
V gene: TRBV11-2; CDR3 protein: ASSLDWGDTQY
V gene: TRBV15; CDR3 protein: ATSRELAGNYEQY
V gene: TRBV7-9; CDR3 protein: ASSLGDPIKPQH
V gene: TRBV9; CDR3 protein: ASSVEEQTAGNTIY
V gene: TRBV29-1; CDR3 protein: SVNTGHLNTEAF
V gene: TRBV27; CDR3 protein: ASGQEKYEQY
V gene: TRBV28; CDR3 protein: ASSPELAGLTDTQY
V gene: TRBV11-2; CDR3 protein: ASQRLAGGASEQY
V gene: TRBV7-2; CDR3 protein: ASSQGLAGGTGELL
V gene: TRBV5-6; CDR3 protein: ASSLGSTSSMNTEAF
V gene: TRBV28; CDR3 protein: ASSTRVGGYT
V gene: TRBV6-1; CDR3 protein: ASSEQGAGANVLT
V gene: TRBV7-9; CDR3 protein: ASSSGQGGGYT
V gene: TRBV2; CDR3 protein: ATCLLAGCTDTQY
V gene: TRBV19; CDR3 protein: ASSIAYANQPQH
V gene: TRBV20-1; CDR3 protein: SAKTGTSSNQPQH
V gene: TRBV6-1; CDR3 protein: ASTLYSRPGFNYGYT
V gene: TRBV12-3/TRBV12-4; CDR3 protein: ASSPRTSVLTYEQY